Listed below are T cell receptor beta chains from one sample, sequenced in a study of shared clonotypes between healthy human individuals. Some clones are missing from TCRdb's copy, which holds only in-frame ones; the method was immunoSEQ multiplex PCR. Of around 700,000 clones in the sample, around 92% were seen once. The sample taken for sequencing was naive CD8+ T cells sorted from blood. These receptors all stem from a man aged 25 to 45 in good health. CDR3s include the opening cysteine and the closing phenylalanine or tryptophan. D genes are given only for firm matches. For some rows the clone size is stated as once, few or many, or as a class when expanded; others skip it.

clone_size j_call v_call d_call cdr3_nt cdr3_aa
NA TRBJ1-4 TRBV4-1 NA TGCGCCAGCAGTTATATATCCGACTCCCTTTTACTATTT CASSYISDSLLLF
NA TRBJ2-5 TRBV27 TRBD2 TGTGCCAGCAGTACCGTGGGGAGCGGGAGGTCCCGGGAGACCCAGTACTTC CASSTVGSGRSRETQYF
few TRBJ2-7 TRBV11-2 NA TGTGCCAGCAGCCTAGGGACTCTGGAGCAGTACTTC CASSLGTLEQYF
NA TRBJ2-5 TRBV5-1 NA TGCGCCAGCAGCTCTGAGACCAGTTCCCAAGAGACCCAGTACTTC CASSSETSSQETQYF
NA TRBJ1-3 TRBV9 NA TGTGCCAGCAGCGGTGCTGGAAACACCATATATTTT CASSGAGNTIYF
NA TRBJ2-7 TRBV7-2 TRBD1 TGTGCCAGCAGCACACACAGGGGCCGCAGCTCCTACGAGCAGTACTTC CASSTHRGRSSYEQYF
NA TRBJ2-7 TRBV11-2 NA TGTGCCAGCAGCTTCTCGGCCCCGACCTACGAGCAGTACTTC CASSFSAPTYEQYF
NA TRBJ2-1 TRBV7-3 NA TGTGCCAGCAGCTTGTTAGGGGGAGGGTTGGTCAATGAGCAGTTCTTC CASSLLGGGLVNEQFF
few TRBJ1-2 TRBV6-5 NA TGTGCCAGCAGTTACTTCAAAGGGCAAGGCTATGGCTACACCTTC CASSYFKGQGYGYTF
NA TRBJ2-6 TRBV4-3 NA TGCGCCAGCAGCCAAGATAGAAGGGCTGGGGCCAACGTCCTGACTTTC CASSQDRRAGANVLTF
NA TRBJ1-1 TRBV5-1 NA TGCGCCAGCAGCCTTGGGGACACTGAAGCTTTCTTT CASSLGDTEAFF
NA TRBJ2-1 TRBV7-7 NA TGTGCCAGCAGCTCCGATAACCGCAATGAGCAGTTCTTC CASSSDNRNEQFF
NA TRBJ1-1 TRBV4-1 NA TGCGCCAGCAGCCAATTGAGGGGAGGGACTGAAGCTTTCTTT CASSQLRGGTEAFF
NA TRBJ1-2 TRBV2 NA TGTGCCAGCAAGGACAGCATCGATCCTTCTAACTATGGCTACACCTTC CASKDSIDPSNYGYTF
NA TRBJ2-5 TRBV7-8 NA TGTGCCAGCAGCTCCCCGTGGGAGACCCAGTACTTC CASSSPWETQYF
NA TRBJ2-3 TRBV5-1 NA TGCGCCAGCAGCTTGGCGGTGGCAACCACAGATACGCAGTATTTT CASSLAVATTDTQYF
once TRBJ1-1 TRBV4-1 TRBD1 TGCGCCAGCAGCCTTAAACAGGGGGCCGCTGAAGCTTTCTTT CASSLKQGAAEAFF
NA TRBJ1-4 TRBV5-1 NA TGCGCCAGCAGCTTGAATCTGGGAGGTGAAAAACTGTTTTTT CASSLNLGGEKLFF